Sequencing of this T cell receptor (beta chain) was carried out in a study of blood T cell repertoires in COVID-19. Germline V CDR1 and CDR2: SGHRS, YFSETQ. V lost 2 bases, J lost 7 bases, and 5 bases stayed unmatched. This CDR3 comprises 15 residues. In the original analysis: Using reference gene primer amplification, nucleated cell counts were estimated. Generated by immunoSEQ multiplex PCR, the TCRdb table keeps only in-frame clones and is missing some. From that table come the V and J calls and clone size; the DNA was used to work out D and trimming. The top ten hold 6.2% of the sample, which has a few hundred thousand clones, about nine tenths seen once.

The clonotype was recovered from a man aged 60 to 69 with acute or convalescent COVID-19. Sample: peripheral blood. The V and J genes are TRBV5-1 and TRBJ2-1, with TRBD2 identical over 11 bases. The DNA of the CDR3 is TGCGCCAGCAGCTTTAGCGGGAGGGCGGGGAATGAGCAGTTCTTC. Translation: CASSFSGRAGNEQFF.